This is a list of T cell receptor beta chains from one sample in a study of blood T cell repertoires in COVID-19. Some clones are missing from TCRdb's copy, which holds only in-frame ones; the method was immunoSEQ multiplex PCR. The table shows 250,000 or so clones, with about 87% occurring only once. Sample: PBMCs or T cells enriched from blood (not recorded which). The receptors were gathered from a woman aged 25 to 39 who had been exposed to COVID-19. CDR3s include the opening cysteine and the closing phenylalanine or tryptophan. The order of the fields is D gene, J gene, V gene, clone size, CDR3 DNA, CDR3 protein. A D gene is named only where the DNA matches it firmly. Clone size appears in some rows only: once, few, many, or a class for an expanded clone.

NA,TRBJ1-2,TRBV6-5,NA,TGTGCCAGCAGTTACGGGCAGGACTTGGGAGGCTACACCTTC,CASSYGQDLGGYTF
TRBD2,TRBJ2-3,TRBV9,NA,TGTGCCAGCAGCGTAGTAGCGGGGTTCACAGATACGCAGTATTTT,CASSVVAGFTDTQYF
NA,TRBJ1-2,TRBV20-1,few,TGCAGTGCCCGGACAGTTAGTGGCTACACCTTC,CSARTVSGYTF
NA,TRBJ2-7,TRBV3-1/TRBV3-2,NA,TGTGCCAGCAGCCAGCCCGGGTCCGGCCGATCCACGCTCGCGGGAAGCTACGAGCAGTACTTC,CASSQPGSGRSTLAGSYEQYF
NA,TRBJ1-3,TRBV5-6,NA,TGTGCCAGCAGCTCCTATGGAAACACCATATATTTT,CASSSYGNTIYF
TRBD1,TRBJ2-2,TRBV7-9,few,TGTGCCAGCAGCTTACGGGACAGTAACACCGGGGAGCTGTTTTTT,CASSLRDSNTGELFF
NA,TRBJ1-5,TRBV27,NA,TGTGCCAGCAGTTTATCGAGCTATCAGCCCCAGCATTTT,CASSLSSYQPQHF
NA,TRBJ2-5,TRBV20-1,NA,TGCAGTGCCAGTTGGGTGAAGGAGACCCAATACTTC,CSASWVKETQYF
NA,TRBJ1-1,TRBV27,NA,TGTGCCAGCAGACTACAGGGACGGGACACTGAAGCTTTCTTT,CASRLQGRDTEAFF
NA,TRBJ2-7,TRBV2,once,TGTGCCAGCAGTCCTGCCGGCTCCTACGAGCAGTACTTC,CASSPAGSYEQYF
TRBD1,TRBJ2-7,TRBV10-2,NA,TGCGCCAGCTCCCAACAGACAGGGGACGAGCAGTACTTC,CASSQQTGDEQYF
NA,TRBJ1-5,TRBV30,NA,TGTGCCTGGAACCGGGACACAGATCAGCCCCAGCATTTT,CAWNRDTDQPQHF
NA,TRBJ1-1,TRBV2,NA,TGTGCCAGCAGGGCGGGGCCTGAAGCTTTCTTT,CASRAGPEAFF
TRBD1,TRBJ1-4,TRBV7-8,once,TGTGCCAGCAGCGTCACGGGACAGGGGGAGGAAAAACTGTTTTTT,CASSVTGQGEEKLFF
NA,TRBJ1-4,TRBV5-1,once,TGCGCCAGCAGCTTGCGCTTAGCAACTAATGAAAAACTGTTTTTT,CASSLRLATNEKLFF
NA,TRBJ1-1,TRBV28,NA,TGTGCCAGCACCTACGGACAGAACACTGAAGCTTTCTTT,CASTYGQNTEAFF
TRBD1,TRBJ2-2,TRBV9,NA,TGTGCCAGCCGACAGGGGGGCCGTAACACCGGGGAGCTGTTTTTT,CASRQGGRNTGELFF
NA,TRBJ1-6,TRBV6-6,NA,TGTGCCAGCAGCCTCTGGACAGTTAATTCACCCCTCCACTTT,CASSLWTVNSPLHF
NA,TRBJ1-1,TRBV11-3,NA,TGTGCCAGCAGCTTAGAGACGAGGGAAGGAGGTGAAGCTTTCTTT,CASSLETREGGEAFF
NA,TRBJ2-1,TRBV21-1,NA,TGTGCCAGCAGCCCCCAAGGGGTATACAATGAGCAGTTCTTC,CASSPQGVYNEQFF
NA,TRBJ1-5,TRBV9,few,TGTGCCAGCGACGGACATCCGGATAGCAATCAGCCCCAGCATTTT,CASDGHPDSNQPQHF
NA,TRBJ1-1,TRBV3-1/TRBV3-2,NA,TGTGCCAGCAGCCAAGTATCTTCGACTGAAGCTTTCTTT,CASSQVSSTEAFF
TRBD1,TRBJ2-7,TRBV19,NA,TGTGCCAGTAGTTCACCGGGACAGGGAGGGTTGTACGAGCAGTACTTC,CASSSPGQGGLYEQYF
TRBD2,TRBJ2-3,TRBV27,NA,TGTGCCAGCAGTTCGCTAGCGGGAGGGGGTGATACGCAGTATTTT,CASSSLAGGGDTQYF
NA,TRBJ1-2,TRBV6-5,NA,TGTGCCAGCAGGACTTACACTCAGAACTATGGCTACACCTTC,CASRTYTQNYGYTF
TRBD1,TRBJ1-1,TRBV5-1,NA,TGCGCCAGCAGCTTGCAGTTCACAGGGGCCGCAAGGGATACTGAAGCTTTCTTT,CASSLQFTGAARDTEAFF
NA,TRBJ1-5,TRBV12-3/TRBV12-4,NA,TGTGCCAGCACCCAGGGTTACCAGCCCCAGCATTTT,CASTQGYQPQHF
TRBD2,TRBJ2-5,TRBV19,once,TGTGCCAGTAGTATTAAGGGCGGGGGGCAAGAGACCCAGTACTTC,CASSIKGGGQETQYF
NA,TRBJ2-1,TRBV29-1,NA,TGCAGCGTTGAAACAGTATTCAATGAGCAGTTCTTC,CSVETVFNEQFF
TRBD2,TRBJ2-1,TRBV19,once,TGTGCCAGTAGTGTGGGGACTAGCGGGAGCCATGAGCAGTTCTTC,CASSVGTSGSHEQFF
TRBD2,TRBJ2-1,TRBV7-9,NA,TGTGCCAGCAGCTTACGACCGACTAGCGGGAGGACCCATGAGCAGTTCTTC,CASSLRPTSGRTHEQFF
TRBD1,TRBJ1-2,TRBV11-3,once,TGTGCCAGCAGCTTCCAGGACAGGGACTATGGCTACACCTTC,CASSFQDRDYGYTF
TRBD1,TRBJ1-2,TRBV6-6,NA,TGTGCCAGCAGTTACGGGACAGCTTCCTATGGCTACACCTTC,CASSYGTASYGYTF
TRBD2,TRBJ2-7,TRBV18,NA,TGTGCCAGCTCACCCTACGGACTAGCGGGAGACGAGCAGTACTTC,CASSPYGLAGDEQYF
NA,TRBJ2-3,TRBV5-4,NA,TGTGCCAGCAGCCGGGGGTTGGATAGCACAGATACGCAGTATTTT,CASSRGLDSTDTQYF
TRBD2,TRBJ2-1,TRBV10-3,NA,TGTGCCAATTCGCGGGAGGGCTACAATGAGCAGTTCTTC,CANSREGYNEQFF
NA,TRBJ2-3,TRBV2,NA,TGTGCCAGCAGGGACAACACAGATACGCAGTATTTT,CASRDNTDTQYF
NA,TRBJ2-7,TRBV21-1,few,TGTGCCAGCAGCAAAGAGCGGCCAGGACTTGCCTACGAGCAGTACTTC,CASSKERPGLAYEQYF
NA,TRBJ2-7,TRBV27,NA,TGTGCCAGCAGTTCAGGCGGGACTTACCTCGAGCAGTACTTC,CASSSGGTYLEQYF
NA,TRBJ2-1,TRBV24-1,NA,TGTGCCACCAGTGACCCACTAACGGCGCTGCCCTCCTACAATGAGCAGTTCTTC,CATSDPLTALPSYNEQFF
NA,TRBJ1-1,TRBV3-1/TRBV3-2,NA,TGTGCCAGCAGCCGAGGGATATTGAACACTGAAGCTTTCTTT,CASSRGILNTEAFF
NA,TRBJ2-7,TRBV19,NA,TGTGCCAGTAGTTCAGGGTTTGAGCAGTACTTC,CASSSGFEQYF
TRBD1,TRBJ2-2,TRBV5-1,NA,TGCGCCAGCAGCTTGGTCGGGACAGGACCCGCCGGGGAGCTGTTTTTT,CASSLVGTGPAGELFF
TRBD1,TRBJ1-6,TRBV7-9,NA,TGTGCCAGCAGCTCGAACCGGGGACAGGGCCTTAATTCACCCCTCCACTTT,CASSSNRGQGLNSPLHF
NA,TRBJ2-5,TRBV5-4,NA,TGTGCCAGCAGCTCGACAGGATGGGAGACCCAGTACTTC,CASSSTGWETQYF